This is a list of T cell receptor beta chains from one sample in a study of blood T cell repertoires in COVID-19. Clones were read by immunoSEQ multiplex PCR, and TCRdb kept only the in-frame ones, dropping some. Of about 180,000 clones in the sample, 83% were seen once. The sample taken for sequencing was peripheral blood. These receptors all come from a human donor in a cohort sampled during active COVID-19. The CDR3 runs from the conserved cysteine through the conserved F or W.

>TRBV7-3
CASSLSPLNEQFF
>TRBV27
CASSGGTGDEQYF
>TRBV4-1
CASSPQGNTEAFF
>TRBV4-3
CASSQDRGVYGYTF
>TRBV7-3
CASSSRTSGYNEQFF
>TRBV18
CASSPRRDGNSPLHF
>TRBV19
CASSIEVPGVGTGELFF
>TRBV10-1
CASSESVTVAQFF
>TRBV19
CASKRGVSYGYTF
>TRBV2
CASWGQGLADTQYF
>TRBV4-2
CASSQASGRSYEQYF
>TRBV4-2
CASSQERRDEQYF
>TRBV12-3/TRBV12-4
CATRDRVGEKLFF
>TRBV7-8
CATRGTVSSYEQYF
>TRBV28
CASSLGSYEQYF
>TRBV19
CASTLVGRNEKLFF
>TRBV4-2
CASSQNNYEQYF
>TRBV10-3
CAISEPDRGQAIDGYTF
>TRBV5-5
CASSPSGARQGAKYEQYF
>TRBV19
CASSMTHSGNTIYF
>TRBV7-3
CASSPGLAGSYEQYF
>TRBV5-1
CASSLEGQGGQPQHF
>TRBV6-2/TRBV6-3
CASSFPTGVRF
>TRBV19
CASSGGVNEQFF
>TRBV5-6
CASRRGSSYNSPLHF
>TRBV7-3
CASSVGLAGPLITDTQYF
>TRBV7-2
CASSLGQTETQYF
>TRBV4-1
CASSQDRGAYGYTF
>TRBV4-2
CASSPTTGAYEQYF
>TRBV7-9
CASSPLRGARETQYF
>TRBV18
CASSSTGGWNTEAFF
>TRBV7-2
CASSSGGAYGYTF
>TRBV7-9
CASSLAGAGGPGELFF
>TRBV6-5
CASSYTLITSGNTIYF
>TRBV28
CASSLFPGYSNQPQHF
>TRBV6-5
CASSYPTGLEQYF
>TRBV28
CASRPQGINNSPLHF
>TRBV10-1
CASSEDNSGANVLTF
>TRBV19
CASRTGAGYTF
>TRBV5-1
CASSEGLAGGSYNEQFF
>TRBV6-2/TRBV6-3
CASSYSGQYSNQPQHF
>TRBV6-1
CASSDRGEQYF
>TRBV20-1
CSAIDTEVQPQHF
>TRBV11-2
CASSPARGTGGTEQYF
>TRBV7-3
CASSLTGASGGTQYF
>TRBV3-1/TRBV3-2
CASSQEHRDRDQPQHF
>TRBV7-8
CASSSGRDRVFQPQHF
>TRBV27
CASGRQGSNYGYTF